This T cell receptor beta chain was obtained from a study of T cell responses to AZD1222 COVID-19 vaccine. Study conclusions and caveats: At study baseline, merely several AZD1222 recipients were seropositive.

Clones were sequenced by immunoSEQ multiplex PCR, and TCRdb holds only the in-frame ones, with some missing. The sample holds roughly 150,000 clones; around 92% are singletons and the top ten take approximately 1.4%. This CDR3 region has 15 residues. Germline values: CDR1 SGHAT, CDR2 FQNNGV. Trimming removed 3 bases at V and 6 bases at J, with 12 bases between. Worth noting for this clone: The antigen is not known.

The receptor was isolated from an adult in good health. Here the sequenced sample was peripheral blood, taken on day 0 of AZD1222 vaccination. The rearrangement joins TRBV11-2 to TRBJ1-6, with D possibly matching TRBD1 (6 bases). In DNA form, the CDR3 reads TGTGCCAGCAGCTTTTTGGGGGCAGGTAATTCACCCCTCCACTTT. Encoded protein: CASSFLGAGNSPLHF. Full variable domain (remainder filled in from reference TRBV11-2 and TRBJ1-6): EAGVAQSPRYKIIEKRQSVAFWCNPISGHATLYWYQQILGQGPKLLIQFQNNGVVDDSQLPKDRFSAERLKGVDSTLKIQPAKLEDSAVYLCASSFLGAGNSPLHFGNGTRLTVT.